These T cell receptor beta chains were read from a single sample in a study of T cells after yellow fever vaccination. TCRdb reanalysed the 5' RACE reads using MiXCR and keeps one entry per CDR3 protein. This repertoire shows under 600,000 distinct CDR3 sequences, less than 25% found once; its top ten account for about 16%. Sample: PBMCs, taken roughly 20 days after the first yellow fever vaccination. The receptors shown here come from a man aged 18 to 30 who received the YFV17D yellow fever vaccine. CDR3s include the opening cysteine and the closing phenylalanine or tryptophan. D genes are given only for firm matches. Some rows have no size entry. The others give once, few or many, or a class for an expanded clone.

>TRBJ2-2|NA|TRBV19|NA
TGTGCCAGTAGTATTGGAGGCGGGGGGGAGCTGTTTTTT
CASSIGGGGELFF
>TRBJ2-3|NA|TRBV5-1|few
TGCGCCAGCGGAGTCACAGATACGCAGTATTTT
CASGVTDTQYF
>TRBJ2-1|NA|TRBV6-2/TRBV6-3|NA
TGTGCCAGCAACGAAGGCGGCCACAATGAGCAGTTCTTC
CASNEGGHNEQFF
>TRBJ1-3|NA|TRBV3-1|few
TGTGCCAGCAGCCAAGGGGGGGCGCAGGGAAACACCATATATTTT
CASSQGGAQGNTIYF
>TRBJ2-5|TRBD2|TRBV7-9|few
TGTGCCAGCAGCTCCCGGGGACTAGCGGGGGCCCAAGAGACCCAGTACTTC
CASSSRGLAGAQETQYF
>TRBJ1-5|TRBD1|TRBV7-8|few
TGTGCCAGCAGCCACTTTGAGGGGGCTTGGAATCAGCCCCAGCATTTT
CASSHFEGAWNQPQHF
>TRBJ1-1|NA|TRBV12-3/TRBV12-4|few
TGTGCCAGCACCGCGGGACTCGTGAACACTGAAGCTTTCTTT
CASTAGLVNTEAFF
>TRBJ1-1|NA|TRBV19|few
TGTGCCAGTAGTATGCCCCGGGGGAACACTGAAGCTTTCTTT
CASSMPRGNTEAFF
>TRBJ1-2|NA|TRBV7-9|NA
TGTGCCAGCAGCTTAAGTACGGGGGATGGCTACACCTTC
CASSLSTGDGYTF
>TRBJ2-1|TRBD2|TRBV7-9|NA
TGTGCCAGCAGCGATCTGGGGAGCGGGGGGACCTACAATGAGCAGTTCTTC
CASSDLGSGGTYNEQFF
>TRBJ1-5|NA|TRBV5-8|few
TGTGCCAGCAGCTTGTTCGGTCATCTTAGCAATCAGCCCCAGCATTTT
CASSLFGHLSNQPQHF
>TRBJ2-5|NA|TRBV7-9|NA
TGTGCCAGCAGCTCCAGGGGCGCAGAGACCCAGTACTTC
CASSSRGAETQYF
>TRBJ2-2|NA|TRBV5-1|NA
TGCGCCAGCAGCTTACGTGGGGGCCAGAACACCGGGGAGCTGTTTTTT
CASSLRGGQNTGELFF
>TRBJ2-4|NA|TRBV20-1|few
TGCAGTGCTAGATCCGGGACGGTAGCCAAAAACATTCAGTACTTC
CSARSGTVAKNIQYF
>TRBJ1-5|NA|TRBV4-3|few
TGCGCCAGCAGCCAAGATGCCTCTGGGGGGGGGCGTCAGCCCCAGCATTTT
CASSQDASGGGRQPQHF
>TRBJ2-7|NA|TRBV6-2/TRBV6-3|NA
TGTGCCAGCAACACGTGGGGGAACTACGAGCAGTACTTC
CASNTWGNYEQYF
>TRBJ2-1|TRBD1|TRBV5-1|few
TGCGCCAGCATAGGACAGGTTATGAATGAGCAGTTCTTC
CASIGQVMNEQFF
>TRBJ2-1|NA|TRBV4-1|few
TGCGCCAGCAGCCAAGACCTTGCGGCCTCCTACAATGAGCAGTTCTTC
CASSQDLAASYNEQFF
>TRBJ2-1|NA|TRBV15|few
TGTGCCACCAGCAGAGAATTCCGATCACTCCAGTTCTTC
CATSREFRSLQFF
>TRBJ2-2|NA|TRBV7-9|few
TGTGCCAGCAGCGCGGGTGTTAGCATCGCCGGGGAGCTGTTTTTT
CASSAGVSIAGELFF
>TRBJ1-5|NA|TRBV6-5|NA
TGTGCCAGCAGTTACTCCAGGGCGGGGAATCAGCCCCAGCATTTT
CASSYSRAGNQPQHF
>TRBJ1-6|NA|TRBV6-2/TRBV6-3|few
TGTGCCAGCAGTTACGCCGGGACCAATTCACCCCTCCACTTT
CASSYAGTNSPLHF
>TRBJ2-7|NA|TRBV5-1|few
TGCGCCAGCAGCTACGAGGGGCGCGAGCAGTACTTC
CASSYEGREQYF
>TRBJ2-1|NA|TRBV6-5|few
TGTGCCAGCAGTTGGGCCCGTACCTCAGGGGGGAATGAGCAGTTCTTC
CASSWARTSGGNEQFF
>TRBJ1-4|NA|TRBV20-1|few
TGCAGTGCTAGAGATAATGGGGACGGCGTGCGCGAAAAACTGTTTTTT
CSARDNGDGVREKLFF
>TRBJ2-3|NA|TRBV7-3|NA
TGTGCCAGCAGCTTATTTTCACGAGGGGCAGATACGCAGTATTTT
CASSLFSRGADTQYF
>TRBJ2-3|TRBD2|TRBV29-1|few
TGCAGCGTTATAACGGGGGGGAGCACAGATACGCAGTATTTT
CSVITGGSTDTQYF
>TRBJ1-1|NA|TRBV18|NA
TGTGCCAGCTCTCCGGTGGCCACTGAAGCTTTCTTT
CASSPVATEAFF